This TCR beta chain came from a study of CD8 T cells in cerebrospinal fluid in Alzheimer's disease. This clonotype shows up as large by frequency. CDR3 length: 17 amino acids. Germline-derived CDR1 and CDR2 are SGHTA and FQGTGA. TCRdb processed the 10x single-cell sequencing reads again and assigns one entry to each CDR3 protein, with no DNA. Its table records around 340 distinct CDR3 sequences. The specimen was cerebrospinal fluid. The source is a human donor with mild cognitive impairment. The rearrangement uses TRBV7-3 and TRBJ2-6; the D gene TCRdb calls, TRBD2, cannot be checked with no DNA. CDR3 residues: CASSLELGGLAANVLTF.